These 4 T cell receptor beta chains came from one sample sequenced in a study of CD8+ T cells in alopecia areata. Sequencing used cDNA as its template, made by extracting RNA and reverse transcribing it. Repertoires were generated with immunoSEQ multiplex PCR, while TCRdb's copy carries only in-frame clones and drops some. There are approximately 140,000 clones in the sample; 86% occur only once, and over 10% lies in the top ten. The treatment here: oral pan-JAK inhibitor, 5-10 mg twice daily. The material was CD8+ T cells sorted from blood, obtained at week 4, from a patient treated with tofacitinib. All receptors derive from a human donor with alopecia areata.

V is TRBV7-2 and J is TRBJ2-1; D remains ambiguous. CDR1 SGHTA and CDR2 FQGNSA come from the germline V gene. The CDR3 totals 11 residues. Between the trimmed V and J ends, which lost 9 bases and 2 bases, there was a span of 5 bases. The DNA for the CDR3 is TGTGCCAGTTGGGCCTACAATGAGCAGTTCTTC. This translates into CASWAYNEQFF.

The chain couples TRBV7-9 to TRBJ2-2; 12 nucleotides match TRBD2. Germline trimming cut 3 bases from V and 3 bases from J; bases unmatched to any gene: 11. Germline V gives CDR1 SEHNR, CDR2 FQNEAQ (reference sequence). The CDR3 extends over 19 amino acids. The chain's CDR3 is CASSFEGLAGGPDTGELFF. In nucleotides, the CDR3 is TGTGCCAGCAGCTTCGAGGGTCTAGCGGGAGGGCCTGACACCGGGGAGCTGTTTTTT.

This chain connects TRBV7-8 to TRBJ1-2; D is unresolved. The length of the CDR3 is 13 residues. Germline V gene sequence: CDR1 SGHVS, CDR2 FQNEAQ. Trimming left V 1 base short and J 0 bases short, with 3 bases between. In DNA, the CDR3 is TGTGCCAGCAGCTTAGGGGCTAACTATGGCTACACCTTC. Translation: CASSLGANYGYTF.

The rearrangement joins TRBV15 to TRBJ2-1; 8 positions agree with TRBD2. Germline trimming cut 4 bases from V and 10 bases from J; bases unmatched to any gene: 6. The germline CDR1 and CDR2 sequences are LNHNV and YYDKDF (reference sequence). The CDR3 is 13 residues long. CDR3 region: CATSTIAGKEQFF. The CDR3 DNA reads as TGTGCCACCAGCACCATAGCGGGAAAGGAGCAGTTCTTC.